The T cell receptor beta chain under discussion was sequenced for a study (dated by TCRdb to the mid-2010s). Library method: RT-PCR. TCRdb records Illumina MiSeq as the sequencer. The public reads were reanalyzed by TCRdb: fastp trimming at Q25, MiXCR alignment, in-frame beta chains only. Rows are combined by CDR3 protein, so each entry shows the most common genes and DNA. For this sample there are approximately 720,000 distinct CDR3 sequences; 14% appear just once. 3.6% of the sample goes to the ten largest clones. For this clonotype: It has no known antigen specificity. No base-level quality is on record; no much larger clone is a single base apart.

The specimen sequenced was memory CD4+ T cells from blood. This TCR came from a female donor in good health, serving as a healthy control.

The nucleotides are TGTGCCAGCAGCTTATTGGGGGGCGGGGATACGCAGTATTTT. This yields the protein CASSLLGGGDTQYF. The chain joins TRBV7-7 to TRBJ2-3, with the D call perhaps TRBD1 or TRBD2, as 6 bases match in each case. Trimming at the junction amounts to 2 bases on V and 6 bases on J, and the germline ends lie 12 bases apart. For CDR1 and CDR2, the germline V gene (reference sequence) lists SSHAT and FNYEAQ. The CDR3 covers 14 residues, taking in both the cysteine and the phenylalanine. Of the read, only the CDR3 DNA is kept; its 42 bases are in frame from base 1.